This T cell receptor beta chain was sequenced during a study of breast tumors, draining lymph nodes, adjacent tissues. Broader study findings: Tumors had less TCR diversity than lymph nodes, more than nontumor tissue. Data fit most tumor T cells coming from lymph node, expanding in tumor. Tumor T cell lymph node origin was a supported hypothesis, not proven. Tumor and nontumor repertoires were significantly more similar in luminal-like than in basal-like breast cancer.

This clonotype showed up many times. Its antigen is undetermined. TCRdb re-analysed the multiplex PCR reads in MiXCR, keeping a single row per CDR3 protein. Of 15,000 to 16,000 distinct CDR3 sequences listed, approximately 51% are singletons. The CDR3 loop spans 11 amino acids. V lost 6 bases and J lost 9, with 12 bases in between. Germline lookup yields CDR1 DFQATT and CDR2 SNEGSKA (reference sequence). The receptor's source is a female donor with breast cancer. Some clones in this sample may be carry-over from other donors' samples. Sequencing input: tumor-adjacent breast tissue. The rearrangement uses TRBV20-1 and TRBJ2-1; TRBD2 might be the D (5 bases). The CDR3 sequence: CSAPRVGEQFF. As DNA, the CDR3 is TGCAGTGCCCCGAGGGTCGGTGAGCAGTTCTTC.